These 29 T cell receptor beta chains originate from one sample sequenced in a study of CXCR3-negative and CXCR3-positive naive CD8 T cells. The TRB libraries of cDNA were built by UMI-labeled 5' RACE. One entry per CDR3 protein, without DNA, is what TCRdb gives after re-calling the 5' RACE reads. This sample's clone table lists 45,000 to 70,000 distinct CDR3 sequences. Material: memory CD8+ T cells from blood. All receptors come from a human donor in good health. Some clones in this sample may be carry-over from other donors' samples.

The rearrangement links TRBV5-6 to TRBJ2-7; without DNA, the TCRdb call of TRBD1 cannot be checked. CDR1 is SGHDT, CDR2 YYEEEE, per germline. The CDR3 sequence is 16 residues long. The CDR3 protein is CASSPGQGLGSYEQYF.

V is TRBV29-1 and J is TRBJ2-1; the TCRdb D gene call, TRBD2, has no DNA to confirm it. Germline CDR1 is SQVTM and CDR2 is ANQGSEA. The CDR3 runs to 16 residues. The CDR3 reads CSVGAGLAGGPDEQFF.

V usage is TRBV7-2 and J usage is TRBJ2-7. CDR1 and CDR2 from the germline V gene are SGHTA and FQGNSA. The CDR3 consists of 14 residues. Here the CDR3 reads CASSLPGGSYEQYF.

The CDR3: CSVEWDGASFGEAFF. This chain connects TRBV29-1 to TRBJ1-1; the D call from TCRdb, TRBD1, cannot be confirmed without DNA. CDR1 is SQVTM and CDR2 is ANQGSEA in the germline V gene. The CDR3 is made up of 15 amino acids.

The chain links TRBV7-9 to TRBJ2-2. Germline V CDR1 and CDR2: SEHNR, FQNEAQ (reference sequence). The CDR3 spans 13 residues. The CDR3 sequence is CASSLGPPGELFF. The full variable domain, in which reference TRBV7-9 and TRBJ2-2 provide the parts outside the CDR3, is DTGVSQNPRHKITKRGQNVTFRCDPISEHNRLYWYRQTLGQGPEFLTYFQNEAQLEKSRLLSDRFSAERPKGSFSTLEIQRTEQGDSAMYLCASSLGPPGELFFGEGSRLTVL.

V usage is TRBV4-3 and J usage is TRBJ2-1. The CDR3 runs to 12 residues. Germline V gene sequence: CDR1 LGHNA, CDR2 YSLEER. The CDR3 is CASSQSPNEQFF.

The chain joins TRBV7-3 to TRBJ2-1; TCRdb selects TRBD1, and the lack of DNA leaves this call unchecked. Germline CDR1 is SGHTA and CDR2 is FQGTGA. The length of the CDR3 is 15 residues. The CDR3 spells CASSYTGGPLDEQFF. Supplemented by reference TRBV7-3 and TRBJ2-1, the full variable domain reads GAGVSQTPSNKVTEKGKYVELRCDPISGHTALYWYRQSLGQGPEFLIYFQGTGAADDSGLPNDRFFAVRPEGSVSTLKIQRTERGDSAVYLCASSYTGGPLDEQFFGPGTRLTVL.

By frequency, this clonotype registers medium-sized. The chain couples TRBV6-2 or TRBV6-3 to TRBJ2-7. Germline V gene sequence: CDR1 MNHEY, CDR2 SVGEGT. This CDR3 contains 14 residues. The CDR3 here is CASSYLDSPYEQYF.

The rearrangement uses TRBV4-2 and TRBJ2-7; TCRdb lists TRBD2, though no DNA is available to test this call. CDR1 is LGHNA, CDR2 YNFKEQ, per germline. The CDR3 consists of 15 residues. The chain's CDR3 is CASSQARDSSYEQYF.

The chain recombines TRBV6-5 with TRBJ2-7; the D call from TCRdb, TRBD1, cannot be confirmed without DNA. The CDR3 has 16 amino acids. Germline CDR1 is MNHEY and CDR2 is SVGAGI. The CDR3 is CASSFSPGQGAYEQYF.

The CDR3: CASSWGETQYF. The genes are TRBV7-8 and TRBJ2-5; TCRdb's D call of TRBD1 is untestable without DNA. This CDR3 is 11 amino acids long. Germline V gene data show CDR1 as SGHVS and CDR2 as FQNEAQ.

The chain is built from TRBV29-1 and TRBJ2-3; there is no DNA to check the TCRdb D call of TRBD1. This CDR3 is 13 amino acids long. The germline V gene encodes CDR1 SQVTM and CDR2 ANQGSEA. The CDR3: CSVRDWGTDTQYF.

The V call is TRBV7-2, the J call TRBJ2-7; TCRdb gives TRBD2 as the D gene, but with no DNA this cannot be confirmed. The length of the CDR3 is 14 residues. Germline V CDR1 and CDR2: SGHTA, FQGNSA. The CDR3 spells CASSSGLAPYEQYF.

V and J are TRBV12-3 or TRBV12-4 and TRBJ2-7; TCRdb selects TRBD1, and the lack of DNA leaves this call unchecked. The CDR3 is made up of 13 amino acids. The CDR3 loop is CASRQGASDEQYF.

The chain recombines TRBV5-1 with TRBJ2-3; checking the TCRdb D call of TRBD2 is not possible without DNA. The CDR3 has 16 residues. The germline CDR1 and CDR2 sequences are SGHRS and YFSETQ. The CDR3 is CASSWGTSETTDTQYF.

The CDR3 region is CASSIYSGTGDGYTF. The J gene is TRBJ1-2, the V gene TRBV28; with no DNA, the TCRdb D assignment of TRBD1 cannot be verified. The CDR3 consists of 15 residues. Germline-derived CDR1 and CDR2 are MDHEN and SYDVKM.

This chain uses TRBV11-2 with TRBJ2-1. The CDR3 is 13 residues long. CDR1 SGHAT and CDR2 FQNNGV come from the germline V gene. This CDR3 is CASSSTLNPEQFF.

The chain is built from TRBV7-9 and TRBJ1-1. The CDR3 runs to 17 residues. Germline CDR1 reads SEHNR; CDR2 reads FQNEAQ (reference sequence). The CDR3 here is CASSFPEALPMNTEAFF.

The chain links TRBV10-1 to TRBJ2-7; TCRdb designates TRBD1, a call that cannot be tested without DNA. This CDR3 has 17 amino acids. Germline V CDR1 and CDR2: WNHNN, SYGVQD (reference sequence). CDR3 region: CASSESELKTGPGEQYF.

The chain has TRBV29-1 and TRBJ2-3. CDR1 is SQVTM and CDR2 is ANQGSEA in the germline V gene. The CDR3 is made up of 14 amino acids. The CDR3 sequence: CSVEDQGIAETQYF.

CDR3 sequence reads: CATRVSRTGGRETQYF. The chain employs TRBV27 and TRBJ2-5; the TCRdb call, TRBD1, lacks DNA for checking. This CDR3 is 16 amino acids long. Germline loops: CDR1 MNHEY, CDR2 SMNVEV (reference sequence).

The chain recombines TRBV29-1 with TRBJ1-1; TCRdb's D call of TRBD1 is untestable without DNA. Germline V CDR1 and CDR2: SQVTM, ANQGSEA. The CDR3 has 17 residues. CDR3 sequence reads: CSVEDLRDSRPGTEAFF.

J is TRBJ1-1 and V is TRBV4-2; TCRdb's D gene call, TRBD1, goes unchecked for lack of DNA. Germline lookup yields CDR1 LGHNA and CDR2 YNFKEQ. This CDR3 has 15 amino acids. The CDR3 sequence: CASSQPDRRNTEAFF.

The CDR3 protein is CATSRGWGELFF. V usage is TRBV15 and J usage is TRBJ2-2. Germline V CDR1 and CDR2: LNHNV, YYDKDF (reference sequence). This CDR3 region has 12 residues.

This chain links TRBV20-1 with TRBJ1-5; TCRdb selects TRBD1, and the lack of DNA leaves this call unchecked. Germline V lookup: CDR1 DFQATT, CDR2 SNEGSKA (reference sequence). The CDR3 covers 14 residues. The CDR3 sequence is CSATLDREYQPQHF.

The V call is TRBV19, the J call TRBJ2-7. This CDR3 is built from 11 residues. CDR1 and CDR2 (germline): LNHDA, SQIVND (reference sequence). CDR3 sequence: CALGEDYEQYF.

This chain links TRBV28 with TRBJ2-1; there is no DNA to check the TCRdb D call of TRBD1. The CDR3 is 14 residues long. The germline V gene encodes CDR1 MDHEN and CDR2 SYDVKM. CDR3 amino acids: CASSRQGFNNEQFF.

The chain is built from TRBV7-9 and TRBJ2-7; with no DNA, the TCRdb D assignment of TRBD1 cannot be verified. This CDR3 is built from 14 residues. Germline lookup yields CDR1 SEHNR and CDR2 FQNEAQ (reference sequence). The CDR3 here is CASSPRQRVYQQYF.

This rearrangement joins TRBV5-1 to TRBJ2-7; there is no DNA to check the TCRdb D call of TRBD1. The germline V gene encodes CDR1 SGHRS and CDR2 YFSETQ. The CDR3 is 14 amino acids. This chain's CDR3 is CASSLTGPTYEQYF.